The T cell receptor (beta chain) described here comes from a study of cytomegalovirus exposure and HLA in healthy donors. The ends were cut back, 2 bases at V and 5 bases at J, with 11 bases in the middle. The CDR3 has 14 amino acids. Germline-derived CDR1 and CDR2 are SGHDT and YYEEEE. The primer mix had 60 Vbeta and 13 Jbeta primers. Method: immunoSEQ multiplex PCR; TCRdb's copy keeps in-frame clones and lacks some. The table records more than 70,000 clones, more than 60% of them present only once. This clone appeared a few times. The material sequenced was PBMCs. V is TRBV5-6 and J is TRBJ1-5, with D unresolved. This clonotype was sampled from a boy younger than 18 in good health and CMV-seronegative. DNA of the CDR3: TGTGCCAGCAGCTTAAGAACGGTTCATCAGCCCCAGCATTTT. It encodes CASSLRTVHQPQHF.